Each of the 10 T cell receptor beta chains below was sequenced from the same sample in a study of T cell responses to AZD1222 COVID-19 vaccine. Sequenced by immunoSEQ multiplex PCR; TCRdb stores in-frame clones only, minus some. The sample consists of around 160,000 clones, almost 90% of them appearing once. This material consisted of peripheral blood, taken on day 0 of AZD1222 vaccination. The receptors derive from an adult in good health.

This chain links TRBV6-5 with TRBJ1-6; D not resolved. This CDR3 region has 14 residues. V was cut by 8 bases and J by 5 bases, with 13 bases left in between. The V gene's germline CDR1 is MNHEY and CDR2 SVGAGI. CDR3 sequence reads: CASLDRPDNSPLHF. The CDR3 DNA is TGTGCCAGCCTGGACCGGCCCGATAATTCACCCCTCCACTTT.

This chain connects TRBV20-1 to TRBJ1-4, with D unresolved. The germline V and J ends were trimmed by 3 bases and 7 bases, with 3 bases remaining between them. The CDR3 is made up of 10 amino acids. CDR1 and CDR2 from the germline V gene are DFQATT and SNEGSKA (reference sequence). The CDR3 spells CSASGEKLFF. The CDR3 bases are TGCAGTGCTAGTGGTGAAAAACTGTTTTTT.

The rearrangement joins TRBV27 to TRBJ1-1; D possibly corresponds to TRBD1 (5 bases). The CDR3 runs to 13 residues. Trimming pared 5 bases from V and 1 base from J, leaving 8 bases between. Per germline, CDR1 MNHEY and CDR2 SMNVEV (reference sequence). The CDR3 spells CASSLGQNTEAFF. DNA for the CDR3: TGTGCCAGCAGTCTCGGACAGAACACTGAAGCTTTCTTT.

This chain links TRBV28 with TRBJ2-7; 10 bases are a match to TRBD1. Germline CDR1 and CDR2: MDHEN and SYDVKM. The CDR3 is 15 residues long. V was clipped by 6 bases and J by 1 base; unmatched bases: 6. The CDR3 nucleotides are TGTGCCAGCAGGATGACAGGGGGCCGGTCCTACGAGCAGTACTTC. Translated, it gives CASRMTGGRSYEQYF.

V gene TRBV19 combines with J gene TRBJ2-1; tentatively, D is TRBD1 (6 bases). This CDR3 spans 17 amino acids. The V end lost 1 base, the J end lost 9 bases, and 22 bases lay between the germline ends. The germline gives CDR1 LNHDA, CDR2 SQIVND (reference sequence). Here the CDR3 reads CASSIAPGHRAGSEQFF. DNA for the CDR3: TGTGCCAGTAGTATAGCCCCGGGACATAGGGCAGGGAGTGAGCAGTTCTTC.

The chain combines TRBV15 with TRBJ1-3; no definite D call. Germline CDR1 is LNHNV and CDR2 is YYDKDF (reference sequence). The CDR3 has 13 residues. V lost 0 bases and J lost 4, with 4 bases in between. CDR3 region: CATSRDKGNTIYF. In DNA form, the CDR3 reads TGTGCCACCAGCAGAGATAAGGGAAACACCATATATTTT.

V and J are TRBV27 and TRBJ2-7, with D uncertain. Trimming removed 6 bases at V and 3 bases at J, with 12 bases between. This CDR3 is 13 amino acids long. From germline, CDR1 is MNHEY and CDR2 SMNVEV (reference sequence). The CDR3 spells CASRPTRRYEQYF. As DNA, the CDR3 is TGTGCCAGCAGACCGACCCGGCGCTACGAGCAGTACTTC.

The chain is built from TRBV7-9 and TRBJ2-3; weak D call: TRBD2 (6 bases). CDR1 SEHNR and CDR2 FQNEAQ come from the germline V gene (reference sequence). V was cut by 5 bases and J by 3 bases, with 12 bases left in between. The CDR3 runs to 14 residues. In nucleotides, the CDR3 is TGTGCCAGCAGCCCGGACTATTCTACAGATACGCAGTATTTT. Translation gives CASSPDYSTDTQYF.

This clone was observed a few times. The chain recombines TRBV24-1 with TRBJ2-1; 8 bases fit TRBD1. The germline V gene has CDR1 KGHDR and CDR2 SFDVKD. CDR3 length: 16 residues. V shed 4 bases and J 7 bases; nucleotides not matched to a gene: 11. CDR3: CATSEPGGKDKNEQFF. For the CDR3, the DNA is TGTGCCACCAGTGAACCAGGGGGCAAAGACAAGAATGAGCAGTTCTTC.

The rearrangement uses TRBV30 and TRBJ1-3; D possibly corresponds to TRBD1 (5 bases). This CDR3 comprises 13 residues. Between the trimmed V and J ends, which lost 2 bases and 4 bases, there was a span of 9 bases. Germline V lookup: CDR1 GTSNPN, CDR2 SVGIG (reference sequence). DNA of the CDR3: TGTGCCTGGAGTAGCGAGGGGGGAAACACCATATATTTT. It yields the protein CAWSSEGGNTIYF.